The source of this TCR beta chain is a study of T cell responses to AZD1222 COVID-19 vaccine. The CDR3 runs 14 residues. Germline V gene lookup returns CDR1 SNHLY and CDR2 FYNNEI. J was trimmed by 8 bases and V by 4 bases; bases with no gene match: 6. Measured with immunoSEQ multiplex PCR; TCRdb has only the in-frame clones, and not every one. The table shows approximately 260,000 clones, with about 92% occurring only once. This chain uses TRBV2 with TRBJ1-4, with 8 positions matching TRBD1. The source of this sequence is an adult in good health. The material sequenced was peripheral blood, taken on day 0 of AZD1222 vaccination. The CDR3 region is CASSAGGSGEKLFF. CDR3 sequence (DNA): TGTGCCAGCAGTGCAGGGGGCAGCGGCGAAAAACTGTTTTTT. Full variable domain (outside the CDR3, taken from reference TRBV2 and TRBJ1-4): EPEVTQTPSHQVTQMGQEVILRCVPISNHLYFYWYRQILGQKVEFLVSFYNNEISEKSEIFDDQFSVERPDGSNFTLKIRSTKLEDSAMYFCASSAGGSGEKLFFGSGTQLSVL.